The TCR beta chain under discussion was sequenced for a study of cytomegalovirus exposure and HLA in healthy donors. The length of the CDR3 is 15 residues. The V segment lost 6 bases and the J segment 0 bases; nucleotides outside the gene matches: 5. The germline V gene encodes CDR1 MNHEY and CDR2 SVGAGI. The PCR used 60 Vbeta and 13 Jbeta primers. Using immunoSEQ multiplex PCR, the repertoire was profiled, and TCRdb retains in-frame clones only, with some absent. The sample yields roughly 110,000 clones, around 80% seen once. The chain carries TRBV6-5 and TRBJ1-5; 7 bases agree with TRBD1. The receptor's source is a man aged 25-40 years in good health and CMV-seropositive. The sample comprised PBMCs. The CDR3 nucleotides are TGTGCCAGCAGAGGCGCAGGGGGTAGCAATCAGCCCCAGCATTTT. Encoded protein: CASRGAGGSNQPQHF.